This paragraph reports one T cell receptor beta chain. The antigen is not known. The CDR3 consists of 14 residues. Trimming cost V 8 bases and J 1 base, with 12 bases left between them. Germline V gives CDR1 SGHTA, CDR2 FQGTGA. This entry is derived from a study of T cells in Graves' hyperthyroidism and ophthalmopathy. Study results and limitations: Median prediction lead before ophthalmopathy onset was around seven months with the model.

Regions amplified from RNA transcripts were the TCR beta CDR3 regions. During a first-round RT-PCR of the TCR CDR3, the HTBI primer set was used. TCRdb fed the multiplex PCR reads into MiXCR, producing one record per CDR3 protein. The sample shows some 600,000 distinct CDR3 sequences, 14% of them seen only once. The genes are TRBV7-3 and TRBJ1-3; tentative D call: TRBD1 (6 bases). The specimen was blood. The clonotype was recovered from a woman aged 25 to 39 with Graves' hyperthyroidism that later progressed to Graves' ophthalmopathy. The chain's CDR3 is CASAVQGSGNTIYF. Here the CDR3 DNA reads TGTGCCAGCGCCGTACAGGGATCTGGAAACACCATATATTTT.